In this sample, the clone carrying this T cell receptor beta chain turned up a few times. Between the trimmed V and J ends, which lost 6 bases and 4 bases, there was a span of 9 bases. The germline V gene encodes CDR1 DFQATT and CDR2 SNEGSKA (reference sequence). CDR3 length: 11 amino acids. The data originate from a study of technical replicates of blood from several donors. TCRdb's copy holds only in-frame clones and misses some; the assay was immunoSEQ multiplex PCR. Of about 78,000 clones listed, 85% to 95% are singletons. J is TRBJ1-1 and V is TRBV20-1; D call uncertain. Sequenced input: T cells isolated from PBMCs. This sequence was found in a human donor in good health. The CDR3 protein is CSATGPTEAFF. For the CDR3, the DNA is TGCAGTGCCACGGGTCCCACTGAAGCTTTCTTT.